These 12 T cell receptor beta chains were sequenced from one sample in a study of siplizumab effects on memory and regulatory T cells. Some clones are missing from TCRdb's copy, which holds only in-frame ones; the method was immunoSEQ multiplex PCR. The sample contains 62,000 or so clones, less than 85% of which appear only once. Specimen: memory CD4+ T cells sorted from blood. These receptors all stem from a human donor in good health.

The V and J genes are TRBV11-3 and TRBJ2-2; TRBD1 is a possible D gene (6 bases). Germline CDR1 SGHNT, CDR2 YENEEA. The CDR3 is 14 amino acids. The V gene lost 5 bases and the J gene lost 8 bases, with 15 bases spanning the gap. In DNA, the CDR3 is TGTGCCAGCAGCGGGGGCCGCCTTCGAGGGGAGCTGTTTTTT. Protein: CASSGGRLRGELFF.

The chain recombines TRBV11-2 with TRBJ1-2; D unclear. Germline assignment: CDR1 SGHAT and CDR2 FQNNGV. V lost 0 bases, J lost 5 bases, and 7 bases lay in between. The CDR3 is 13 amino acids. The CDR3 here is CASSLETVYGYTF. CDR3 coding DNA: TGTGCCAGCAGCTTAGAGACGGTTTATGGCTACACCTTC.

The V call is TRBV19, the J call TRBJ2-5, with unresolved D. CDR1 is LNHDA and CDR2 is SQIVND in the germline V gene (reference sequence). Trimming removed 3 bases from V and 2 bases from J, with 10 bases in between. CDR3 length equals 14 residues. The CDR3 bases are TGTGCCAGTAGTATTGGTGATTTTCAAGAGACCCAGTACTTC. This translates into CASSIGDFQETQYF.

The chain recombines TRBV4-1 with TRBJ2-7; 10 positions agree with TRBD2. The germline V gene has CDR1 MGHRA and CDR2 YSYEKL. This CDR3 is 16 amino acids long. V gave up 2 bases and J gave up 5 bases; unmatched junction bases: 9. CDR3 residues: CASSQLSSGRRNEQYF. CDR3 DNA sequence: TGCGCCAGCAGCCAACTCTCTAGCGGGAGAAGGAACGAGCAGTACTTC.

The genes are TRBV6-1 and TRBJ2-3; a possible D gene is TRBD1 (6 bases). CDR3 size: 15 residues. Germline CDR1 is MNHNS and CDR2 is SASEGT. The germline V and J ends were trimmed by 6 bases and 1 base, with 14 bases remaining between them. The CDR3 DNA is TGTGCCAGCAGGCTACCTCGACAGGGCACAGATACGCAGTATTTT. It encodes CASRLPRQGTDTQYF.

The chain uses TRBV5-1 and TRBJ1-3; D possibly corresponds to TRBD1 (5 bases). The germline V gene encodes CDR1 SGHRS and CDR2 YFSETQ. V lost 4 bases, J lost 0 bases, and 17 bases lay in between. CDR3 length equals 17 residues. The CDR3 reads CASSPSSQGSSGNTIYF. In DNA form, the CDR3 reads TGCGCCAGCAGCCCTTCTTCCCAGGGTAGCTCTGGAAACACCATATATTTT.

The V and J genes are TRBV6-5 and TRBJ1-6; D uncertain. CDR3 length: 15 amino acids. V was shortened by 0 bases and J by 7 bases, with 10 bases between the two germline ends. Per germline, CDR1 MNHEY and CDR2 SVGAGI. CDR3 nucleotide sequence: TGTGCCAGCAGTTACTCCCCGACCCCCAATTCACCCCTCCACTTT. The encoded protein is CASSYSPTPNSPLHF.

V is TRBV7-9 and J is TRBJ1-6; D possibly corresponds to TRBD1 (5 bases). The V end was cut by 2 bases, the J end by 0 bases, with 11 bases between. Germline-derived CDR1 and CDR2 are SEHNR and FQNEAQ (reference sequence). The CDR3 contains 17 residues. The chain's CDR3 is CASSLPPGSSYNSPLHF. CDR3 DNA: TGTGCCAGCAGCTTACCGCCAGGGAGCTCCTATAATTCACCCCTCCACTTT.

The gene calls are TRBV5-1 and TRBJ2-5; 7 bases match TRBD1. Germline V CDR1 and CDR2: SGHRS, YFSETQ. The CDR3 covers 14 residues. After removal of 7 bases from V and 3 bases from J, the junction contained 9 bases not matched to a gene. The CDR3 DNA reads TGCGCCAGCGCCCGGGACAGTGATAAAGAGACCCAGTACTTC. Amino acid sequence: CASARDSDKETQYF.

The gene calls are TRBV6-6 and TRBJ1-1; D gene uncertain. Looked up from germline, CDR1 is MNHNY and CDR2 is SVGAGI (reference sequence). V lost 3 bases, J lost 6 bases, and 14 bases lay in between. The CDR3 length is 14 residues. CDR3 nucleotides: TGTGCCAGCAGTTATAGTACGTCCAAACCTGAAGCTTTCTTT. The encoded protein is CASSYSTSKPEAFF.

This rearrangement joins TRBV19 to TRBJ2-4, with 7 nucleotides matching TRBD1. Trimming cost V 4 bases and J 3 bases; bases outside gene matches: 6. Germline V gives CDR1 LNHDA, CDR2 SQIVND (reference sequence). The CDR3 has 15 amino acids. The CDR3 spells CASSRDRRYKNIQYF. In DNA, the CDR3 is TGTGCCAGTAGTAGGGACAGAAGATACAAAAACATTCAGTACTTC.

V and J are TRBV7-2 and TRBJ1-5; D unresolved. Germline V gives CDR1 SGHTA, CDR2 FQGNSA. The CDR3 length is 13 residues. The ends were cut back, 5 bases at V and 2 bases at J, with 7 bases in the middle. The CDR3, as DNA: TGTGCCAGCAGCGCCTCGGGCAATCAGCCCCAGCATTTT. Protein sequence: CASSASGNQPQHF.